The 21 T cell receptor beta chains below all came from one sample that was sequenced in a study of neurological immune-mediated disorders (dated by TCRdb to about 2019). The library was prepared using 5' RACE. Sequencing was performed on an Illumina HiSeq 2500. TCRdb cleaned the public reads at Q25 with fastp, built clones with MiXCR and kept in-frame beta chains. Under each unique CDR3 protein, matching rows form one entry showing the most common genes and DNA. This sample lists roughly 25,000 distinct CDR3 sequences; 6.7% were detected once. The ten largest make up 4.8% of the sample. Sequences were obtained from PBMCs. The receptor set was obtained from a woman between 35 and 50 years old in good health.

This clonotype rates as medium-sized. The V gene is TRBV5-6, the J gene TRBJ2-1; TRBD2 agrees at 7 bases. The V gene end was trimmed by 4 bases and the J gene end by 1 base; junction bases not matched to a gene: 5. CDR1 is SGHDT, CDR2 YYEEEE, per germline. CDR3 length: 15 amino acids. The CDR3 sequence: CASSPPGGSYNEQFF. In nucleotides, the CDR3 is TGTGCCAGCAGCCCACCCGGGGGGTCCTACAATGAGCAGTTCTTC. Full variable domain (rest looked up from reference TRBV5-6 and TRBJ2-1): DAGVTQSPTHLIKTRGQQVTLRCSPKSGHDTVSWYQQALGQGPQFIFQYYEEEERQRGNFPDRFSGHQFPNYSSELNVNALLLGDSALYLCASSPPGGSYNEQFFGPGTRLTVL.

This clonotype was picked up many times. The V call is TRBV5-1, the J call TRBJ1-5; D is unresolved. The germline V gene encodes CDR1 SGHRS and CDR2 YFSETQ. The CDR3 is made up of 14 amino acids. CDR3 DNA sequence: TGCGCGAGAGTCATGCGCCCACATAATCAGCCCCAGCATTTT. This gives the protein CARVMRPHNQPQHF.

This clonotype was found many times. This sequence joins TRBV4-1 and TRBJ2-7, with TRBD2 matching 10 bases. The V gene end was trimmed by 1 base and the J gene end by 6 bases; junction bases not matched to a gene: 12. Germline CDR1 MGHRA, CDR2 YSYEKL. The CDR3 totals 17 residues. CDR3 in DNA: TGCGCCAGCAGCCAAGCACTGCTCCGGACTAGCGGCGGCGAGCAGTACTTC. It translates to CASSQALLRTSGGEQYF.

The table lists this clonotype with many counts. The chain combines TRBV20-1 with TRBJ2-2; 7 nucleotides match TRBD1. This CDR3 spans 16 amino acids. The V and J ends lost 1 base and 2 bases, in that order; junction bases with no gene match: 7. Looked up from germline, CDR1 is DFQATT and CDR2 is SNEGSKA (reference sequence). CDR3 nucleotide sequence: TGCAGTGCTAGAGGATTCGGGGACAGAAACACCGGGGAGCTGTTTTTT. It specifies CSARGFGDRNTGELFF.

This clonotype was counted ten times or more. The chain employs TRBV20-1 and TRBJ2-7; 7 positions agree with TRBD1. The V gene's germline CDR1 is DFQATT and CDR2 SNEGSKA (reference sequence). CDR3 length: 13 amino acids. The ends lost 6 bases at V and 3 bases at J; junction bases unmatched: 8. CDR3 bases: TGCAGTGCCAGACCCAGGGGGTACTACGAGCAGTACTTC. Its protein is CSARPRGYYEQYF.

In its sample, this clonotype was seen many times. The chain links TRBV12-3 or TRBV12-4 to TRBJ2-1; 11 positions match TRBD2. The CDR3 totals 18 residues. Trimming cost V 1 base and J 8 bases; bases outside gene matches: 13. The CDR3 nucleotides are TGTGCCAGCAGTTTAGATGCGGATCCGATAGCGGGAGGGGATGAGCAGTTCTTC. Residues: CASSLDADPIAGGDEQFF.

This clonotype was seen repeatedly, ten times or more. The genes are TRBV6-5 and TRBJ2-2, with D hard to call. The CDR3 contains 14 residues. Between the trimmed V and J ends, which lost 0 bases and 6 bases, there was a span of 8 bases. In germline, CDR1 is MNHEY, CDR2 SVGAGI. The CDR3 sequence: CASSYSRGAGELFF. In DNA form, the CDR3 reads TGTGCCAGCAGTTACTCGAGAGGCGCCGGGGAGCTGTTTTTT.

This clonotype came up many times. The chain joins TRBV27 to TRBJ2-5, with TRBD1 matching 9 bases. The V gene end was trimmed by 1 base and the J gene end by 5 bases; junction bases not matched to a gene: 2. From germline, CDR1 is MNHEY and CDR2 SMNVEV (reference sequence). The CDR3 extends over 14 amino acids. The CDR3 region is CASSLLTGGETQYF. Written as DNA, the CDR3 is TGTGCCAGCAGTTTATTGACAGGGGGGGAGACCCAGTACTTC.

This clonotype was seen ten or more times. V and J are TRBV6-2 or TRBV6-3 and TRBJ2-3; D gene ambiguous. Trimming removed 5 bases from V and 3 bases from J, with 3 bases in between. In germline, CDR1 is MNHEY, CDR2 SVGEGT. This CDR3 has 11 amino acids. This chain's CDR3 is CASSLTDTQYF. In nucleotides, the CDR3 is TGTGCCAGCAGTCTAACAGATACGCAGTATTTT.

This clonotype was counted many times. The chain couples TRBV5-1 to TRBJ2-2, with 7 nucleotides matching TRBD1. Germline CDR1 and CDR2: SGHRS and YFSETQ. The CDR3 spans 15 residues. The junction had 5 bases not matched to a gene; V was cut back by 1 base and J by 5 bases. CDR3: CASSLSMTGTGELFF. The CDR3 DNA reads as TGCGCCAGCAGCTTGAGTATGACAGGGACCGGGGAGCTGTTTTTT.

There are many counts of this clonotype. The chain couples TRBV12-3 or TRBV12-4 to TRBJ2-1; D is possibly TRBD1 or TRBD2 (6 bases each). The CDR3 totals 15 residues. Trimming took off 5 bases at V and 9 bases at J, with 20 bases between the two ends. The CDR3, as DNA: TGTGCCAGCAGTAACTCAGGGGATGGCGGGGTTGAGCAGTTCTTC. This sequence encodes CASSNSGDGGVEQFF.

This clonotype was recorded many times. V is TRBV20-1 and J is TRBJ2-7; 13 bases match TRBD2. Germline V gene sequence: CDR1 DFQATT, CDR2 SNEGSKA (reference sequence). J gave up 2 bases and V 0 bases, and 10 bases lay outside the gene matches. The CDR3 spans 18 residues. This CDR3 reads CSARDWGLAGQETYEQYF. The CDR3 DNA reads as TGCAGTGCTAGAGATTGGGGACTAGCGGGACAGGAGACCTACGAGCAGTACTTC.

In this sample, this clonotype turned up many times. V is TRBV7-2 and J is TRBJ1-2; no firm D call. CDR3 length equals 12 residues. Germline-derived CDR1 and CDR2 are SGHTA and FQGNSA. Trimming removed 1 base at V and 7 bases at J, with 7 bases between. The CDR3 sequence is CASSLGGGGYTF. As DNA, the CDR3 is TGTGCCAGCAGCTTAGGCGGAGGTGGCTACACCTTC.

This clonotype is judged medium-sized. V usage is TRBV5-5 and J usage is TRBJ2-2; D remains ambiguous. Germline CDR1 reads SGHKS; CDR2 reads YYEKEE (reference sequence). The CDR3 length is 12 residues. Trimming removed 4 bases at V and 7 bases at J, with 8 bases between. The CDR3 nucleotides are TGTGCCAGCAGCCCCCCCTACGGGGAGCTGTTTTTT. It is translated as CASSPPYGELFF.

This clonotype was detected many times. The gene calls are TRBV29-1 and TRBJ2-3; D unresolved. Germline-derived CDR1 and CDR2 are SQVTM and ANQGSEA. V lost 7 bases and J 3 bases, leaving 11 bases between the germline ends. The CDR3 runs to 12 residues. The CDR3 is CSAWISTDTQYF. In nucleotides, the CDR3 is TGCAGCGCCTGGATTTCGACAGATACGCAGTATTTT.

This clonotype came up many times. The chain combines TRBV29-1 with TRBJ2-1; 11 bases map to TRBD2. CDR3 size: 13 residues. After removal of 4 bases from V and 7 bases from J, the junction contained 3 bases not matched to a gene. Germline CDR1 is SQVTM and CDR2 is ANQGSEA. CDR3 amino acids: CSVVPSGGNEQFF. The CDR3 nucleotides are TGCAGCGTTGTCCCTAGCGGGGGGAATGAGCAGTTCTTC.

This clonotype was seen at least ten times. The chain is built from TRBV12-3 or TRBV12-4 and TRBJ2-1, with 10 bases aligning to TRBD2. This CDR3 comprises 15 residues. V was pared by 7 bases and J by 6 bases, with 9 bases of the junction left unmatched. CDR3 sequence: CASNHLAGAANEQFF. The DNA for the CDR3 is TGTGCCAGCAACCACCTAGCGGGAGCGGCCAATGAGCAGTTCTTC.

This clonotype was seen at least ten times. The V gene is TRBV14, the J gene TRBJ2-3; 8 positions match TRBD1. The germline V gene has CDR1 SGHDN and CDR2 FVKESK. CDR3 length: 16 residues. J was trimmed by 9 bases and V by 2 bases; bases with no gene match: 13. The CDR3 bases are TGTGCCAGCAGCCAATCCGGGACAGGAATATCTGCCACGCAGTATTTT. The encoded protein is CASSQSGTGISATQYF.

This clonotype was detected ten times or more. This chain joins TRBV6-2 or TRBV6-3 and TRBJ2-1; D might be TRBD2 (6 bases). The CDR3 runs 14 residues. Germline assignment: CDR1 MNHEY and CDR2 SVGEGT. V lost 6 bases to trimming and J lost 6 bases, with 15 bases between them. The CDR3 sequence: CASSSGTGTNEQFF. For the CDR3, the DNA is TGTGCCAGCAGCTCCGGGACTGGAACCAATGAGCAGTTCTTC.

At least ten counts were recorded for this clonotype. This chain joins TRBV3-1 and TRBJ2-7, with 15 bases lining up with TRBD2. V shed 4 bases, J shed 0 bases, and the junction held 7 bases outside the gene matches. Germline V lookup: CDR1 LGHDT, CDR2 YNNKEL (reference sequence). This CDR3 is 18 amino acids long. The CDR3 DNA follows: TGTGCCAGCAGCCTGAGGGGACTAGCGGGGGGAAACTCCTACGAGCAGTACTTC. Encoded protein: CASSLRGLAGGNSYEQYF.

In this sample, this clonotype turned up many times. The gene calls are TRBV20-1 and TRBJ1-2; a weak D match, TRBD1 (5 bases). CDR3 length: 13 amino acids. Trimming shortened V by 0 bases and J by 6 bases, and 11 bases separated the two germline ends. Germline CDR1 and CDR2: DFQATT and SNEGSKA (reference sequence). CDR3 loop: CSARDGAGNGYTF. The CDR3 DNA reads TGCAGTGCTAGAGATGGGGCGGGAAATGGCTACACCTTC.